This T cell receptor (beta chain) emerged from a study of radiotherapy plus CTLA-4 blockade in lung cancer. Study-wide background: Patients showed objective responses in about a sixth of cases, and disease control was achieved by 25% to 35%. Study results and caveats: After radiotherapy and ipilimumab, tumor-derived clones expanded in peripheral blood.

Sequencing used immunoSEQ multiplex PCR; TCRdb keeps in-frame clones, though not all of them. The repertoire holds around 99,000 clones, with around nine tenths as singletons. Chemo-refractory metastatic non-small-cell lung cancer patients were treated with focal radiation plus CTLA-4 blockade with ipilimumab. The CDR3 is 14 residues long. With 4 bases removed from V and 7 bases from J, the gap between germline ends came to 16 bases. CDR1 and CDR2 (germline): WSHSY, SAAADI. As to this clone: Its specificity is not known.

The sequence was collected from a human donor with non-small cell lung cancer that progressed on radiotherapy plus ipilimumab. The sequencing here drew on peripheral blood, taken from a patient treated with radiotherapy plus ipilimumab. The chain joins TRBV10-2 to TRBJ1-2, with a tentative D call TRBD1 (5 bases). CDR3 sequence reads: CASSGTRDRRGYTF. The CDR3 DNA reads TGCGCCAGCAGTGGGACCCGGGACCGGCGTGGCTACACCTTC.